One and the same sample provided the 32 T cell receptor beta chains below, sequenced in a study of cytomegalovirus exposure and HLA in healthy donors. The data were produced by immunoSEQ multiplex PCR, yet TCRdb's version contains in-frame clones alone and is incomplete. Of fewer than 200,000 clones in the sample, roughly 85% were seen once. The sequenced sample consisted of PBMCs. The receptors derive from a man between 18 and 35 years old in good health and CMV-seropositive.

The DNA of the CDR3 is TGTGCCAGCAGAGGCGGAGGAGACTACGAGCAGTACTTC. Encoded protein: CASRGGGDYEQYF. The chain employs TRBV28 and TRBJ2-7, with D possibly TRBD2 on 5 matching bases. Trimming cost V 6 bases and J 3 bases, with 12 bases left between them. This CDR3 is 13 amino acids long. Germline V lookup: CDR1 MDHEN, CDR2 SYDVKM.

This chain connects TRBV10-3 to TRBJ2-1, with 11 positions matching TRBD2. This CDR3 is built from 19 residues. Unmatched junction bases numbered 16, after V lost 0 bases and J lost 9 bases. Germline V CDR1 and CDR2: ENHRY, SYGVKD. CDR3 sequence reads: CAISESGAASGRMRGEQFF. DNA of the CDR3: TGTGCCATCAGTGAGTCCGGGGCGGCTAGCGGGAGGATGCGAGGTGAGCAGTTCTTC.

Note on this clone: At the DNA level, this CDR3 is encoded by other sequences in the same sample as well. The CDR3 loop is CASSLRTSGYNEQFF. For the CDR3, the DNA is TGCGCCAGCAGCTTGCGGACTAGCGGATACAATGAGCAGTTCTTC. The chain is built from TRBV5-1 and TRBJ2-1; TRBD2 matches 10 bases. The CDR3 extends over 15 amino acids. V lost 1 base to trimming and J lost 4 bases; unmatched junction nucleotides: 2. Germline CDR1 is SGHRS and CDR2 is YFSETQ.

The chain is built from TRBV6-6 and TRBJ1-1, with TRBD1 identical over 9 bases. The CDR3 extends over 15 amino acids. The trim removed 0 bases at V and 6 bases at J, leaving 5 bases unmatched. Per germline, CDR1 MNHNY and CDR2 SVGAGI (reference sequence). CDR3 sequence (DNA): TGTGCCAGCAGTTACTCACCACAGGGGGCGGCTGAAGCTTTCTTT. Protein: CASSYSPQGAAEAFF.

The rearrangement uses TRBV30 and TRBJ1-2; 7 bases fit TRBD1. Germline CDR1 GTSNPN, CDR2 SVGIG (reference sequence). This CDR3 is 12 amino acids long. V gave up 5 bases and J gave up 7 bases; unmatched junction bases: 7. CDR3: CAWGKGAGGYTF. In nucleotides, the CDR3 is TGTGCCTGGGGGAAGGGGGCCGGTGGCTACACCTTC. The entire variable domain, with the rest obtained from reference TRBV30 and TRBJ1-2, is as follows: SQTIHQWPATLVQPVGSPLSLECTVEGTSNPNLYWYRQAAGRGLQLLFYSVGIGQISSEVPQNLSASRPQDRQFILSSKKLLLSDSGFYLCAWGKGAGGYTFGSGTRLTVV.

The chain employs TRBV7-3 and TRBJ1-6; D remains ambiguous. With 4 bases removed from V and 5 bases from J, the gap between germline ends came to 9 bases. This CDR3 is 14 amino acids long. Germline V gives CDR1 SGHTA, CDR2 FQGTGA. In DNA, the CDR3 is TGTGCCAGCAGCTCACGCGGGGATAATTCACCCCTCCACTTT. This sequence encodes CASSSRGDNSPLHF.

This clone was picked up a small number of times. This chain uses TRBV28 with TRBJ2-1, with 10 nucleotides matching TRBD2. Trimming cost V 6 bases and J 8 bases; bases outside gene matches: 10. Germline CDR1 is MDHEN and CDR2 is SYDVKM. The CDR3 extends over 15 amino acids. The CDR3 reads CASSRPPLAGDEQFF. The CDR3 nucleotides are TGTGCCAGCAGCCGCCCCCCCCTAGCGGGGGATGAGCAGTTCTTC.

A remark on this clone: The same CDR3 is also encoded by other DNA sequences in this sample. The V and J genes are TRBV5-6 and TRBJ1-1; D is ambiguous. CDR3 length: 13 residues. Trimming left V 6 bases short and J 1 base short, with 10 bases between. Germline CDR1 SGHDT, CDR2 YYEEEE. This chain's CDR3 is CASNLGRNTEAFF. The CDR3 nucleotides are TGTGCCAGCAACCTAGGGAGGAACACTGAAGCTTTCTTT.

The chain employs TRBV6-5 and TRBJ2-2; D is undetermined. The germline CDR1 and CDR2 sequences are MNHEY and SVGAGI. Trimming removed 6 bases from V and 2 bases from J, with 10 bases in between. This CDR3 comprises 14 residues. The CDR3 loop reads CASSSILNTGELFF. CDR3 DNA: TGTGCCAGCAGCTCGATACTCAACACCGGGGAGCTGTTTTTT.

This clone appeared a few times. The CDR3 reads CASSLDTGTEAFF. The CDR3 DNA follows: TGTGCCAGCAGCTTAGATACGGGGACTGAAGCTTTCTTT. V gene TRBV11-2 combines with J gene TRBJ1-1, with unresolved D. V lost 0 bases to trimming and J lost 5 bases, with 7 bases between them. CDR3 length equals 13 residues. The V gene's germline CDR1 is SGHAT and CDR2 FQNNGV. The variable domain in full, with the rest retrieved from reference TRBV11-2 and TRBJ1-1, is EAGVAQSPRYKIIEKRQSVAFWCNPISGHATLYWYQQILGQGPKLLIQFQNNGVVDDSQLPKDRFSAERLKGVDSTLKIQPAKLEDSAVYLCASSLDTGTEAFFGQGTRLTVV.

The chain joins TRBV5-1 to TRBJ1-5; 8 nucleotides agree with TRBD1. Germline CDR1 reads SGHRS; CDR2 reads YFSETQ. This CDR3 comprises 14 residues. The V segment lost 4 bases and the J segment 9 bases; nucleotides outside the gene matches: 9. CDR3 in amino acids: CASSPSGGLGPQHF. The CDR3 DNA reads TGCGCCAGCAGCCCTTCAGGGGGCCTGGGGCCCCAGCATTTT.

The CDR3 DNA reads TGTGCCAGCTCACCCAAAGCGGGAGGGCCGTACGAGCAGTACTTC. Translating it yields CASSPKAGGPYEQYF. This chain joins TRBV18 and TRBJ2-7; 10 nucleotides align to TRBD2. This CDR3 spans 15 amino acids. Per the germline V gene, CDR1 is KGHSH and CDR2 is LQKENI. The ends lost 3 bases at V and 4 bases at J; junction bases unmatched: 6.

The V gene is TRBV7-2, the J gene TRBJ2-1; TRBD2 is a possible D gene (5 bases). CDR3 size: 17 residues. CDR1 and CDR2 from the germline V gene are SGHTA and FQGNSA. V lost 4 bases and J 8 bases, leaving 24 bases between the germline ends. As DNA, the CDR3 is TGTGCCAGCAGCTCTCTATCTACACCTAACTGGAGGTATGAGCAGTTCTTC. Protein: CASSSLSTPNWRYEQFF.

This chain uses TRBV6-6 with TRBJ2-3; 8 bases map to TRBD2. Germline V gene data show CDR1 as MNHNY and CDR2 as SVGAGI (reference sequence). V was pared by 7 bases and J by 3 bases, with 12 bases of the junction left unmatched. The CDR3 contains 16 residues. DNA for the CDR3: TGTGCCAGCATCGGGGGGGGGAGGGCCGGAACAGATACGCAGTATTTT. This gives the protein CASIGGGRAGTDTQYF.

The chain's CDR3 is CASSPLAGVGTGELFF. The CDR3 nucleotides read TGTGCCAGCAGTCCTCTAGCGGGAGTAGGCACCGGGGAGCTGTTTTTT. The chain is built from TRBV11-2 and TRBJ2-2, with TRBD2 matching 10 bases. The CDR3 is made up of 16 amino acids. Germline CDR1 SGHAT, CDR2 FQNNGV. The ends lost 6 bases at V and 4 bases at J; junction bases unmatched: 8.

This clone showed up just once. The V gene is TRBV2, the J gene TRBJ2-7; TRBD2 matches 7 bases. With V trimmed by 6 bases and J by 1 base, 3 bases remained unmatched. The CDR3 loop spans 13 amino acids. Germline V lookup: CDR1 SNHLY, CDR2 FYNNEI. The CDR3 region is CASRASGSYEQYF. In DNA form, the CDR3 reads TGTGCCAGCAGGGCTAGCGGTTCCTACGAGCAGTACTTC.

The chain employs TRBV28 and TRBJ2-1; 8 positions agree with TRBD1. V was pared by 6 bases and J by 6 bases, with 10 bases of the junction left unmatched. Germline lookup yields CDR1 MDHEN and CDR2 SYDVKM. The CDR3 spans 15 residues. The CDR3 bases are TGTGCCAGCAGCTCACCGGGACAGGCCTTCAATGAGCAGTTCTTC. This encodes CASSSPGQAFNEQFF.

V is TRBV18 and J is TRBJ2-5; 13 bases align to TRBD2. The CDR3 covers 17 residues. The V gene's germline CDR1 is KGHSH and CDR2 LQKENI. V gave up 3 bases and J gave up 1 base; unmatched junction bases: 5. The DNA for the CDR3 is TGTGCCAGCTCACCGAGGACTAGCGGGAGAGCCCAAGAGACCCAGTACTTC. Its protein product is CASSPRTSGRAQETQYF.

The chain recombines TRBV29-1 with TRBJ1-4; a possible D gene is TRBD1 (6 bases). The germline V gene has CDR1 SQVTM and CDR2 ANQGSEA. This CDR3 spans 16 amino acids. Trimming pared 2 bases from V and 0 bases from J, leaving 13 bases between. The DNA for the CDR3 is TGCAGCGTTGAAACCGGGACATCGCCAACTAATGAAAAACTGTTTTTT. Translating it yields CSVETGTSPTNEKLFF.

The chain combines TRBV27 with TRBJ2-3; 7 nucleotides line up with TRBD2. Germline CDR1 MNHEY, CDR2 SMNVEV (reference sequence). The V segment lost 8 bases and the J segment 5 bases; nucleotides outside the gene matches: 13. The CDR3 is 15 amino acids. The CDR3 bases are TGTGCCAGCGCCAGCGGGACTCTACGCGGAGATACGCAGTATTTT. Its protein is CASASGTLRGDTQYF.

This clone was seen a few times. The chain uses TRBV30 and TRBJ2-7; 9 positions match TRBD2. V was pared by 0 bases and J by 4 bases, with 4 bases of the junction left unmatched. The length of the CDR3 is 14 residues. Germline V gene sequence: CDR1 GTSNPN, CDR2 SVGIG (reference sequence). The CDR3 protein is CAWSVLAGSYEQYF. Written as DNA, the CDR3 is TGTGCCTGGAGTGTCCTAGCGGGATCGTACGAGCAGTACTTC.

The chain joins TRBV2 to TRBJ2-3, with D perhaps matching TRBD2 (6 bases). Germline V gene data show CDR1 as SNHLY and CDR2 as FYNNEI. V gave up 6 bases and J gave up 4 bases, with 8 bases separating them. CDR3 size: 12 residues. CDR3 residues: CASRREADTQYF. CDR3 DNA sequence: TGTGCCAGCAGAAGGGAGGCAGATACGCAGTATTTT.

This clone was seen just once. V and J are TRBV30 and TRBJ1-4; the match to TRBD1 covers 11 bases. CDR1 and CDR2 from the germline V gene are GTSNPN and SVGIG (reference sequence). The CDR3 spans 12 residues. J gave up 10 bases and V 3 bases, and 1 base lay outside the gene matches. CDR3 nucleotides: TGTGCCTGGAGGGGACAGGGGGGAAAACTGTTTTTT. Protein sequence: CAWRGQGGKLFF.

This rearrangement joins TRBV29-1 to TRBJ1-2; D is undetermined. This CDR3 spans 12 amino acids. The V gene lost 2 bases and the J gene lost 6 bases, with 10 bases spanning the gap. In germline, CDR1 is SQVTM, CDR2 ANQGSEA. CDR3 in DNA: TGCAGCGTTGAACGAGGTATCAATGGCTACACCTTC. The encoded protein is CSVERGINGYTF.

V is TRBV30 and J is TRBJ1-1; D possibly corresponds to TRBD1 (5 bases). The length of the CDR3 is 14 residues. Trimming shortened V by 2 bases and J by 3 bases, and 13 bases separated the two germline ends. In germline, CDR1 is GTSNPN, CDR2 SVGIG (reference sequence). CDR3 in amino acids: CAWSKGVIYTEAFF. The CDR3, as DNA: TGTGCCTGGAGTAAAGGGGTGATTTACACTGAAGCTTTCTTT.

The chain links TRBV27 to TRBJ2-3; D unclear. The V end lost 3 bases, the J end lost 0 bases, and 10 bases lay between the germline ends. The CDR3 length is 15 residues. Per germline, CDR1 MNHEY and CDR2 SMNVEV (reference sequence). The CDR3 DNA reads TGTGCCAGCAGTTTTGGCAGTATTAGCACAGATACGCAGTATTTT. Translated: CASSFGSISTDTQYF.

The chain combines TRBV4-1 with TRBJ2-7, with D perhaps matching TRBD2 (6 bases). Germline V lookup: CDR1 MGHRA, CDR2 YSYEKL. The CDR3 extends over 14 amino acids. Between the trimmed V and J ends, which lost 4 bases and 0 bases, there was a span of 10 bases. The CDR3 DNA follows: TGCGCCAGCAGCCTGGGCGGGAACTCCTACGAGCAGTACTTC. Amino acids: CASSLGGNSYEQYF.

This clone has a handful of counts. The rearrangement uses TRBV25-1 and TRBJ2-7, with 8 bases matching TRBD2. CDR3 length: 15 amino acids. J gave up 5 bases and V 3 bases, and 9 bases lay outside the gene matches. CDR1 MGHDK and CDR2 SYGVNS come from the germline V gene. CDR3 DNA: TGTGCCAGCAGTGACTTAACCCCGGGGGGGGACGAGCAGTACTTC. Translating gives CASSDLTPGGDEQYF.

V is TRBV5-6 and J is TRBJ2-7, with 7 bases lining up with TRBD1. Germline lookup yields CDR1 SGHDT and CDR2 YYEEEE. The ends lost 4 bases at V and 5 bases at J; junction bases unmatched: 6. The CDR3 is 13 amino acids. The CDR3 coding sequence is TGTGCCAGCAGCCACGGGACAGCAGACGAGCAGTACTTC. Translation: CASSHGTADEQYF.

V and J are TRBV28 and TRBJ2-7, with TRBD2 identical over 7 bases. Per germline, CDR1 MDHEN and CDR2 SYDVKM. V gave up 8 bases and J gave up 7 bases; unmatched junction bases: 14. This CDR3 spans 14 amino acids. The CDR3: CASGSGGEEGEQYF. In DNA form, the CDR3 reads TGTGCCAGCGGTTCGGGGGGAGAAGAAGGAGAGCAGTACTTC.

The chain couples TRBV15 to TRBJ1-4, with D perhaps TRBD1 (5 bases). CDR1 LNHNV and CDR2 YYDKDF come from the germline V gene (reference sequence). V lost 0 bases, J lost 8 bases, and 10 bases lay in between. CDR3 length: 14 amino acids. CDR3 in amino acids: CATSRDRGNEKLFF. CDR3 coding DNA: TGTGCCACCAGCAGAGATCGGGGGAACGAAAAACTGTTTTTT.

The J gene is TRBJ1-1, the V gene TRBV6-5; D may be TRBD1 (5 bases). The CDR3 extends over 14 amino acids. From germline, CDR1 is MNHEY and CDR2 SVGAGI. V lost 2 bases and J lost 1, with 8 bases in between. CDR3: CASSYGTGNTEAFF. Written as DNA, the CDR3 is TGTGCCAGCAGTTACGGCACAGGGAACACTGAAGCTTTCTTT.